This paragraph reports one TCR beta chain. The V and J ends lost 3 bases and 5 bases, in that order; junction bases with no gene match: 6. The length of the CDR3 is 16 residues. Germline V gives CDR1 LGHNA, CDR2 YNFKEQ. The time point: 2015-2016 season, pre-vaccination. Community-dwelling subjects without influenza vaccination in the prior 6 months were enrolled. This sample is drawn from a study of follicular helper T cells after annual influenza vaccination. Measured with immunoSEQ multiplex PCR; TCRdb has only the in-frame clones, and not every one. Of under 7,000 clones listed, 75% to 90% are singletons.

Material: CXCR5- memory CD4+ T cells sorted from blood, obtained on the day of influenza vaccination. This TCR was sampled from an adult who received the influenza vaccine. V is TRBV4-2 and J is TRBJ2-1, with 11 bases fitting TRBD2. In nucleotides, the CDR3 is TGTGCCAGCAGCCATCCTAGCGGGGGGCTTGACAATGAGCAGTTCTTC. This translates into CASSHPSGGLDNEQFF.